The 24 T cell receptor beta chains below all came from one sample that was sequenced in a study of CD8 T cells in ankylosing spondylitis. TCRdb re-called the 5' RACE reads with MiXCR, one entry per CDR3 protein. The data hold about 220,000 distinct CDR3 sequences, with more than 5.5% observed a single time. Which antigens these TCRs recognize remains unknown. Study results and caveats: Ankylosing spondylitis blood seemed to carry a telltale TCR beta motif made of several highly homologous variants.

The sequencing input was blood, either unsorted or a sorted T cell fraction (not recorded which). These receptors all stem from a male donor with ankylosing spondylitis.

This clonotype was detected ten times or more. The V call is TRBV6-6, the J call TRBJ1-2; 7 nucleotides align to TRBD1. With 2 bases clipped from V and 5 bases from J, the junction kept 2 bases outside the gene matches. The CDR3 sequence is 13 residues long. Germline V CDR1 and CDR2: MNHNY, SVGAGI (reference sequence). Written as DNA, the CDR3 is TGTGCCAGCAGTTACGGGGGACAGTATGGCTACACCTTC. Translated, it gives CASSYGGQYGYTF.

This clonotype occurred many times. The chain links TRBV24-1 to TRBJ2-3; TRBD2 might be the D (6 bases). Trimming stripped 0 bases from V and 6 bases from J, with 15 bases between. CDR3 length equals 16 residues. Germline V gene sequence: CDR1 KGHDR, CDR2 SFDVKD. CDR3 in amino acids: CATSDLGVAASDTQYF. CDR3 in DNA: TGTGCCACCAGTGATTTGGGGGTAGCGGCCTCGGATACGCAGTATTTT.

There are many counts of this clonotype. CDR3 sequence reads: CASSLGGPNTEAFF. The DNA of the CDR3 is TGTGCCAGCAGCTTAGGGGGCCCGAACACTGAAGCTTTCTTT. The chain uses TRBV7-9 and TRBJ1-1, with D tentatively TRBD1 (5 bases). Germline V gives CDR1 SEHNR, CDR2 FQNEAQ (reference sequence). The CDR3 totals 14 residues. With 1 base removed from V and 1 base from J, the gap between germline ends came to 7 bases.

This clonotype appeared a few times. This rearrangement joins TRBV6-2 or TRBV6-3 to TRBJ2-7; D perhaps matches TRBD1 (5 bases). The CDR3 consists of 14 residues. Germline V gene lookup returns CDR1 MNHEY and CDR2 SVGEGT. Trimming took off 5 bases at V and 0 bases at J, with 11 bases between the two ends. This CDR3 is CASSQTGRSYEQYF. CDR3 nucleotides: TGTGCCAGCAGTCAAACAGGACGCTCCTACGAGCAGTACTTC.

The sample holds many counts of this clonotype. The chain carries TRBV28 and TRBJ2-7, with D hard to call. The CDR3 sequence is 13 residues long. Trimming pared 3 bases from V and 2 bases from J, leaving 8 bases between. The germline CDR1 and CDR2 sequences are MDHEN and SYDVKM. The CDR3 is CASSLANTYEQYF. DNA for the CDR3: TGTGCCAGCAGTTTGGCGAATACCTACGAGCAGTACTTC.

This clonotype turned up a few times. The J gene is TRBJ2-7, the V gene TRBV27, with 8 bases aligning to TRBD1. This CDR3 is 13 amino acids long. Looked up from germline, CDR1 is MNHEY and CDR2 is SMNVEV (reference sequence). The V gene end was trimmed by 8 bases and the J gene end by 3 bases; junction bases not matched to a gene: 6. The CDR3 DNA sequence: TGTGCCAGCGGACAGGGCCCTAGCTACGAGCAGTACTTC. This codes for CASGQGPSYEQYF.

This clonotype was counted ten times or more. The CDR3 spells CASSQDLAGITDTQYF. The CDR3 DNA reads TGCGCCAGCAGCCAAGACCTAGCGGGCATAACAGATACGCAGTATTTT. The chain recombines TRBV4-3 with TRBJ2-3; 8 positions agree with TRBD2. This CDR3 spans 16 amino acids. The germline V gene has CDR1 LGHNA and CDR2 YSLEER. With 0 bases clipped from V and 3 bases from J, the junction kept 5 bases outside the gene matches.

This sequence joins TRBV14 and TRBJ2-3; D unclear. Trimming pared 1 base from V and 5 bases from J, leaving 13 bases between. Germline V gives CDR1 SGHDN, CDR2 FVKESK. The CDR3 has 15 residues. CDR3 nucleotide sequence: TGTGCCAGCAGCCAAGTGCTGGGTGTCATAGATACGCAGTATTTT. Its translation: CASSQVLGVIDTQYF.

This clonotype was counted many times. V and J are TRBV10-3 and TRBJ1-2; D gene uncertain. The germline V gene encodes CDR1 ENHRY and CDR2 SYGVKD. The CDR3 totals 12 residues. V was shortened by 0 bases and J by 8 bases, with 7 bases between the two germline ends. The CDR3 DNA reads TGTGCCATCAGTGAGTCTCTTCACGGCTACACCTTC. This codes for CAISESLHGYTF.

This clonotype was counted many times. This chain links TRBV29-1 with TRBJ1-1; a weak D match, TRBD1 (6 bases). The V end lost 7 bases, the J end lost 5 bases, and 17 bases lay between the germline ends. Germline V lookup: CDR1 SQVTM, CDR2 ANQGSEA. The CDR3 contains 13 residues. As DNA, the CDR3 is TGCAGCGAAGAACAGGGAGCCCTGACTGAAGCTTTCTTT. The encoded protein is CSEEQGALTEAFF.

Ten or more counts support this clonotype. The chain has TRBV29-1 and TRBJ1-2; D unclear. Germline V gives CDR1 SQVTM, CDR2 ANQGSEA. This CDR3 spans 14 amino acids. Between the trimmed V and J ends, which lost 5 bases and 0 bases, there was a span of 13 bases. CDR3 in DNA: TGCAGCGTTCCCTTCCCGGATTCTAACTATGGCTACACCTTC. Amino acids: CSVPFPDSNYGYTF.

At least ten counts were recorded for this clonotype. The rearrangement links TRBV28 to TRBJ2-7; D possibly corresponds to TRBD2 (5 bases). With 10 bases removed from V and 0 bases from J, the gap between germline ends came to 16 bases. This CDR3 comprises 14 residues. Germline loops: CDR1 MDHEN, CDR2 SYDVKM. The CDR3 loop reads CATRWERSSYEQYF. In DNA, the CDR3 is TGTGCCACCAGGTGGGAGCGTTCCTCCTACGAGCAGTACTTC. The variable domain in full, with the rest retrieved from reference TRBV28 and TRBJ2-7, is DVKVTQSSRYLVKRTGEKVFLECVQDMDHENMFWYRQDPGLGLRLIYFSYDVKMKEKGDIPEGYSVSREKKERFSLILESASTNQTSMYLCATRWERSSYEQYFGPGTRLTVT.

This clonotype was counted many times. The V and J genes are TRBV15 and TRBJ2-7, with TRBD1 identical over 9 bases. The CDR3 loop spans 15 amino acids. The V and J ends lost 6 bases and 2 bases, in that order; junction bases with no gene match: 8. The germline gives CDR1 LNHNV, CDR2 YYDKDF (reference sequence). CDR3 residues: CATSQDRGGPYEQYF. DNA of the CDR3: TGTGCCACCAGTCAGGACAGGGGTGGCCCCTACGAGCAGTACTTC. Filled out from reference TRBV15 and TRBJ2-7, the complete variable domain reads DAMVIQNPRYQVTQFGKPVTLSCSQTLNHNVMYWYQQKSSQAPKLLFHYYDKDFNNEADTPDNFQSRRPNTSFCFLDIRSPGLGDTAMYLCATSQDRGGPYEQYFGPGTRLTVT.

This clonotype was observed many times. This sequence joins TRBV7-9 and TRBJ2-7; 9 bases match TRBD1. The CDR3 has 16 residues. J gave up 1 base and V 3 bases, and 7 bases lay outside the gene matches. Germline assignment: CDR1 SEHNR and CDR2 FQNEAQ (reference sequence). Here the CDR3 reads CASSFTGGRASYEQYF. The CDR3 DNA follows: TGTGCCAGCAGCTTTACAGGGGGCAGGGCGTCCTACGAGCAGTACTTC. The full variable domain, rest sourced from reference TRBV7-9 and TRBJ2-7, is DTGVSQNPRHKITKRGQNVTFRCDPISEHNRLYWYRQTLGQGPEFLTYFQNEAQLEKSRLLSDRFSAERPKGSFSTLEIQRTEQGDSAMYLCASSFTGGRASYEQYFGPGTRLTVT.

V is TRBV5-8 and J is TRBJ2-2; 7 bases are a match to TRBD1. V lost 3 bases to trimming and J lost 3 bases; unmatched junction nucleotides: 5. The CDR3 covers 15 residues. The germline gives CDR1 SGHTS, CDR2 YDEGEE. The CDR3 is CASSWDSLDTGELFF. As DNA, the CDR3 is TGTGCCAGCAGCTGGGACAGCTTGGACACCGGGGAGCTGTTTTTT.

Many counts were recorded for this clonotype. The chain couples TRBV9 to TRBJ2-1; TRBD1 matches 7 bases. V shed 4 bases, J shed 3 bases, and the junction held 10 bases outside the gene matches. The CDR3 has 16 amino acids. Germline V gene sequence: CDR1 SGDLS, CDR2 YYNGEE. CDR3 protein: CASSPYRGSGYNEQFF. CDR3 nucleotides: TGTGCCAGCAGCCCCTACAGGGGATCAGGCTACAATGAGCAGTTCTTC.

At least ten counts were recorded for this clonotype. The chain is built from TRBV12-3 or TRBV12-4 and TRBJ2-3; TRBD2 matches at 7 bases. The CDR3 is 13 residues long. The J segment lost 5 bases and the V segment lost 3 bases, leaving 2 bases of the junction unmatched. The CDR3 DNA follows: TGTGCCAGCAGTTTGCTAGCGGTAGATACGCAGTATTTT. Translating it yields CASSLLAVDTQYF.

This clonotype occurred many times. The rearrangement joins TRBV5-6 to TRBJ1-5; D perhaps matches TRBD1 (6 bases). There are 14 residues in the CDR3. The ends were cut back, 4 bases at V and 3 bases at J, with 11 bases in the middle. Germline values: CDR1 SGHDT, CDR2 YYEEEE. CDR3 sequence: CASSLGGHNQPQHF. As DNA, the CDR3 is TGTGCCAGCAGCCTAGGGGGGCACAATCAGCCCCAGCATTTT.

The sample holds many counts of this clonotype. The rearrangement uses TRBV20-1 and TRBJ2-1; TRBD2 agrees at 9 bases. This CDR3 has 15 amino acids. Germline V gene data show CDR1 as DFQATT and CDR2 as SNEGSKA (reference sequence). Trimming took 6 bases from V and 0 from J; bases not matched to a gene: 6. CDR3 sequence: CSAPQREDSYNEQFF. CDR3 DNA sequence: TGCAGTGCACCCCAGCGGGAGGACTCCTACAATGAGCAGTTCTTC.

This clonotype was seen a handful of times. V usage is TRBV7-9 and J usage is TRBJ2-2, with D perhaps TRBD2 (6 bases). V dropped 1 base and J dropped 3 bases, with 9 bases sitting between them. The CDR3 contains 15 residues. The germline gives CDR1 SEHNR, CDR2 FQNEAQ (reference sequence). DNA for the CDR3: TGTGCCAGCAGCTTAGGGGGACTCTACACCGGGGAGCTGTTTTTT. It codes for CASSLGGLYTGELFF.

This clonotype was picked up many times. The V gene is TRBV3-1, the J gene TRBJ2-1; 15 positions agree with TRBD2. The CDR3 runs 16 residues. Unmatched junction bases numbered 6, after V lost 4 bases and J lost 8 bases. Germline loops: CDR1 LGHDT, CDR2 YNNKEL (reference sequence). DNA of the CDR3: TGTGCCAGCAGCCTAGGACTAGCGGGGGGGCCCCATGAGCAGTTCTTC. It encodes CASSLGLAGGPHEQFF.

This clonotype has a count of ten or more. The genes are TRBV15 and TRBJ2-7, with 7 bases that match TRBD1. With V trimmed by 2 bases and J by 6 bases, 4 bases remained unmatched. Germline CDR1 LNHNV, CDR2 YYDKDF (reference sequence). There are 13 residues in the CDR3. The CDR3 DNA reads TGTGCCACCAGCAGAAAAACAGGGGTCGAGCAGTACTTC. Its protein product is CATSRKTGVEQYF.

This clonotype was found many times. DNA for the CDR3: TGTGCCAGCACTATGGCCCTGAACACTGAAGCTTTCTTT. Translation gives CASTMALNTEAFF. The chain links TRBV7-6 to TRBJ1-1; no clear D gene. The CDR3 totals 13 residues. Trimming stripped 7 bases from V and 0 bases from J, with 9 bases between. Germline loops: CDR1 SGHVS, CDR2 FNYEAQ.

This clonotype was seen repeatedly, ten times or more. The chain uses TRBV10-3 and TRBJ2-2; D is unclear. The V end was cut by 8 bases, the J end by 0 bases, with 4 bases between. This CDR3 is built from 12 residues. Germline V lookup: CDR1 ENHRY, CDR2 SYGVKD. The CDR3 DNA sequence: TGTGCCATCTTAACGAACACCGGGGAGCTGTTTTTT. Amino acids: CAILTNTGELFF.